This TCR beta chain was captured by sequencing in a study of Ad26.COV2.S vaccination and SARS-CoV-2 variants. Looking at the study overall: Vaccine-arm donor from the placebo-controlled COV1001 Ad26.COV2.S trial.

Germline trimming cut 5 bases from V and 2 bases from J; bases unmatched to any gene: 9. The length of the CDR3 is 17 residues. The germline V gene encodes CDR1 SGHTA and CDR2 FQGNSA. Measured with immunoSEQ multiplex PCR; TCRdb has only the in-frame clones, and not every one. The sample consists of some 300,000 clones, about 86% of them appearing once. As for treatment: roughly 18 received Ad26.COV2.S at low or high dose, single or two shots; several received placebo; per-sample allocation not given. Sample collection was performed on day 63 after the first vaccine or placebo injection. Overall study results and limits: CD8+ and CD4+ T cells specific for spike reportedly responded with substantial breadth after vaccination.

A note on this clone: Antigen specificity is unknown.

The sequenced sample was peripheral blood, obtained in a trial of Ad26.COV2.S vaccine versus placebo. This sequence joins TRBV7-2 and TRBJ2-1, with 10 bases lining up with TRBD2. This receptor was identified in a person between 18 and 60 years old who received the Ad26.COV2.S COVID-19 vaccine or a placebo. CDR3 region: CASSPTASGGPYNEQFF. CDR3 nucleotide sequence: TGTGCCAGCAGCCCAACGGCTAGCGGGGGTCCCTACAATGAGCAGTTCTTC.